These 19 T cell receptor beta chains were sequenced from one sample in a study of OX40 agonist ivuxolimab in advanced cancers. Assay: immunoSEQ multiplex PCR; the TCRdb copy retains only in-frame clones and omits some. The table shows more than 15,000 clones, with nearly 85% occurring only once. Sequencing used CD4+ or CD8+ T cells sorted from blood, obtained in a trial of the OX40 agonist ivuxolimab. These TCRs come from an adult with an advanced solid tumor such as melanoma, head and neck, liver or kidney cancer.

The chain carries TRBV27 and TRBJ2-1; D gene unclear. V was clipped by 2 bases and J by 0 bases, with 11 bases between them. Per the germline V gene, CDR1 is MNHEY and CDR2 is SMNVEV (reference sequence). CDR3 size: 16 residues. In nucleotides, the CDR3 is TGTGCCAGCAGTTTAATGTCGGGCCCCTCCTACAATGAGCAGTTCTTC. Translated: CASSLMSGPSYNEQFF.

The J gene is TRBJ2-7, the V gene TRBV28, with D possibly TRBD1 on 6 matching bases. Germline assignment: CDR1 MDHEN and CDR2 SYDVKM. The CDR3 length is 13 residues. Trimming cost V 6 bases and J 4 bases, with 13 bases left between them. The CDR3 is CASRVGQRYEQYF. CDR3 DNA sequence: TGTGCCAGCAGGGTGGGACAAAGGTACGAGCAGTACTTC.

The genes are TRBV11-2 and TRBJ2-3, with a tentative D call TRBD2 (5 bases). Between the trimmed V and J ends, which lost 6 bases and 5 bases, there was a span of 21 bases. Looked up from germline, CDR1 is SGHAT and CDR2 is FQNNGV. The CDR3 contains 16 residues. CDR3 bases: TGTGCCAGCAGGCCAATACTAGTGGCCCACCAAGATACGCAGTATTTT. Protein: CASRPILVAHQDTQYF.

This chain connects TRBV25-1 to TRBJ1-4; D possibly corresponds to TRBD1 (5 bases). Trimming took off 4 bases at V and 5 bases at J, with 17 bases between the two ends. The CDR3 has 16 amino acids. The V gene's germline CDR1 is MGHDK and CDR2 SYGVNS. The DNA for the CDR3 is TGTGCCAGCAGTGCCTCCGGCAGGGTGAGGAATGAAAAACTGTTTTTT. Its translation is CASSASGRVRNEKLFF.

The chain recombines TRBV6-1 with TRBJ1-1; D possibly corresponds to TRBD1 (6 bases). CDR3 length: 14 residues. V lost 6 bases and J lost 3, with 14 bases in between. CDR1 and CDR2 (germline): MNHNS, SASEGT. CDR3 sequence: CASRRGGHDTEAFF. In DNA form, the CDR3 reads TGTGCCAGCAGGAGGGGGGGGCATGACACTGAAGCTTTCTTT.

This clone was seen once. This sequence joins TRBV5-6 and TRBJ2-1; D uncertain. CDR3 size: 15 residues. Deletions cut 0 bases from V and 7 bases from J, with 14 bases between. CDR1 SGHDT and CDR2 YYEEEE come from the germline V gene. The CDR3, as DNA: TGTGCCAGCAGCTTGGCTAGGCACGGTGCAAATGAGCAGTTCTTC. It yields the protein CASSLARHGANEQFF.

V usage is TRBV9 and J usage is TRBJ2-2; 7 bases align to TRBD1. The V segment lost 3 bases and the J segment 2 bases; nucleotides outside the gene matches: 7. The CDR3 contains 16 residues. Germline values: CDR1 SGDLS, CDR2 YYNGEE. This CDR3 reads CASSGVGTVNTGELFF. CDR3 nucleotide sequence: TGTGCCAGCAGCGGGGTGGGGACAGTTAACACCGGGGAGCTGTTTTTT.

The count of this clone is one. V gene TRBV6-5 combines with J gene TRBJ1-1, with TRBD1 identical over 10 bases. The V gene end was trimmed by 6 bases and the J gene end by 5 bases; junction bases not matched to a gene: 6. The CDR3 covers 14 residues. Germline-derived CDR1 and CDR2 are MNHEY and SVGAGI. In DNA form, the CDR3 reads TGTGCCAGCAGATCCGGGACAGGGGAAACTGAAGCTTTCTTT. Protein: CASRSGTGETEAFF.

Worth noting for this clone: The germline gene is not matched at one end of the junction; a read error may be the cause. The CDR3 loop is CANSPAGGVAVDTEAFF. The CDR3 DNA reads TGTGCCAACTCACCAGCCGGGGGGGTGGCGGTGGACACTGAAGCTTTCTTT. V gene TRBV18 combines with J gene TRBJ1-1; D possibly corresponds to TRBD1 (5 bases). Germline values: CDR1 KGHSH, CDR2 LQKENI. This CDR3 has 17 residues.

The V call is TRBV10-2, the J call TRBJ1-3; D is uncertain. CDR3 length: 14 residues. The ends were cut back, 3 bases at V and 0 bases at J, with 6 bases in the middle. Germline V gene data show CDR1 as WSHSY and CDR2 as SAAADI. This chain's CDR3 is CASSDRTSGNTIYF. The CDR3 nucleotides read TGCGCCAGCAGTGACAGAACCTCTGGAAACACCATATATTTT.

The V gene is TRBV21-1, the J gene TRBJ1-6; the table's D call, TRBD1, was not checked against the DNA. TRBV21-1 is a pseudogene segment. The CDR3 has 20 residues. The CDR3 coding sequence is TGTGCCAGCAGCAAAGAAGAGAGGTCGACAGACCGATCTAGAGATTCACCCCTCCACTTT. Translation gives CASSKEERSTDRSRDSPLHF.

The chain links TRBV7-9 to TRBJ1-1; D remains unclear. V lost 1 base to trimming and J lost 0 bases, with 6 bases between them. Looked up from germline, CDR1 is SEHNR and CDR2 is FQNEAQ (reference sequence). CDR3 length: 14 residues. CDR3 sequence reads: CASSLGAMNTEAFF. The CDR3 DNA reads as TGTGCCAGCAGCTTAGGGGCCATGAACACTGAAGCTTTCTTT.

The chain recombines TRBV9 with TRBJ1-1; D is unresolved. Trimming stripped 1 base from V and 4 bases from J, with 17 bases between. CDR1 SGDLS and CDR2 YYNGEE come from the germline V gene. The CDR3 has 16 residues. CDR3 coding DNA: TGTGCCAGCAGCGTAATGCCGGGTATTGGTGGCACTGAAGCTTTCTTT. Amino acid sequence: CASSVMPGIGGTEAFF.

The chain carries TRBV5-4 and TRBJ2-2; D is perhaps TRBD1 or TRBD2 (6 bases each). The length of the CDR3 is 13 residues. The germline V and J ends were trimmed by 5 bases and 9 bases, with 14 bases remaining between them. Germline-derived CDR1 and CDR2 are SGHNT and YYREEE (reference sequence). For the CDR3, the DNA is TGTGCCAGCAGGACCGGGGGCGGGAGGGAGCTGTTTTTT. It specifies CASRTGGGRELFF.

The CDR3 sequence: CASSPTPGGYEQYF. In DNA, the CDR3 is TGTGCCAGCAGCCCCACACCCGGCGGCTACGAGCAGTACTTC. This sequence joins TRBV7-3 and TRBJ2-7; unclear D gene. The germline V gene encodes CDR1 SGHTA and CDR2 FQGTGA. V was shortened by 5 bases and J by 3 bases, with 14 bases between the two germline ends. The CDR3 covers 14 residues. Full variable domain (rest looked up from reference TRBV7-3 and TRBJ2-7): GAGVSQTPSNKVTEKGKYVELRCDPISGHTALYWYRQSLGQGPEFLIYFQGTGAADDSGLPNDRFFAVRPEGSVSTLKIQRTERGDSAVYLCASSPTPGGYEQYFGPGTRLTVT.

This sequence joins TRBV7-9 and TRBJ1-1, with D possibly TRBD1 on 6 matching bases. Germline CDR1 SEHNR, CDR2 FQNEAQ (reference sequence). The CDR3 is made up of 14 amino acids. The V gene lost 11 bases and the J gene lost 5 bases, with 21 bases spanning the gap. In DNA, the CDR3 is TGTGCCTGCCAGGGCGGGGGAAGGGGGACTGAAGCTTTCTTT. Its translation is CACQGGGRGTEAFF.

The gene calls are TRBV15 and TRBJ1-2; 8 bases line up with TRBD1. Looked up from germline, CDR1 is LNHNV and CDR2 is YYDKDF (reference sequence). The V and J ends lost 1 base and 5 bases, in that order; junction bases with no gene match: 3. This CDR3 is 14 amino acids long. The CDR3 DNA sequence: TGTGCCACCAGCAGAGTGGGACAGGCATATGGCTACACCTTC. Translation gives CATSRVGQAYGYTF.

The rearrangement uses TRBV19 and TRBJ2-6; TRBD1 agrees at 8 bases. Germline V CDR1 and CDR2: LNHDA, SQIVND (reference sequence). J gave up 0 bases and V 10 bases, and 14 bases lay outside the gene matches. The CDR3 covers 18 residues. The chain's CDR3 is CATTPRGLTPSGANVLTF. The DNA of the CDR3 is TGTGCCACCACCCCCAGGGGGCTTACCCCCTCTGGGGCCAACGTCCTGACTTTC.

The CDR3 nucleotides read TGCGCCAGCAGCTTGGAATCAGGGGATCAGCCCCAGCATTTT. It is translated as CASSLESGDQPQHF. The chain is built from TRBV5-1 and TRBJ1-5; possible D gene TRBD1, 6 bases. There are 14 residues in the CDR3. Looked up from germline, CDR1 is SGHRS and CDR2 is YFSETQ. Trimming removed 0 bases from V and 5 bases from J, with 9 bases in between. The full variable domain, with the rest looked up from reference TRBV5-1 and TRBJ1-5, is KAGVTQTPRYLIKTRGQQVTLSCSPISGHRSVSWYQQTPGQGLQFLFEYFSETQRNKGNFPGRFSGRQFSNSRSEMNVSTLELGDSALYLCASSLESGDQPQHFGDGTRLSIL.